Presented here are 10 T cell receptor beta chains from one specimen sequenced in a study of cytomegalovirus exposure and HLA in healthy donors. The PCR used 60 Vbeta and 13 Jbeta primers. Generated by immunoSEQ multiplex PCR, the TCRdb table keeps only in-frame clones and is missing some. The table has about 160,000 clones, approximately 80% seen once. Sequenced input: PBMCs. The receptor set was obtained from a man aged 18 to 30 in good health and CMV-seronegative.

CDR3 residues: CAISESPTGATEAFF. CDR3 DNA: TGTGCCATCAGTGAGTCACCGACAGGGGCTACTGAAGCTTTCTTT. This chain links TRBV10-3 with TRBJ1-1; 8 bases fit TRBD1. CDR1 ENHRY and CDR2 SYGVKD come from the germline V gene. This CDR3 comprises 15 residues. With V trimmed by 0 bases and J by 5 bases, 5 bases remained unmatched.

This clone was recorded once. The DNA for the CDR3 is TGTGCCAGCAGCGCCGGGTCAGGGGTCTCCTACAATGAGCAGTTCTTC. Its translation is CASSAGSGVSYNEQFF. V usage is TRBV7-3 and J usage is TRBJ2-1; weak D call: TRBD1 (6 bases). Germline V lookup: CDR1 SGHTA, CDR2 FQGTGA. The CDR3 is 16 amino acids. V lost 5 bases to trimming and J lost 0 bases, with 14 bases between them.

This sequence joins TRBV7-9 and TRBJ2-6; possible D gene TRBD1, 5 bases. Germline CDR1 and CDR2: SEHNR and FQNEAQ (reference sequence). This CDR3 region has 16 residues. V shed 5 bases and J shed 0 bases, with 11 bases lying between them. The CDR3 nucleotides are TGTGCCAGCAGCCGACAGTCGCTCTCTGGGGCCAACGTCCTGACTTTC. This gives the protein CASSRQSLSGANVLTF. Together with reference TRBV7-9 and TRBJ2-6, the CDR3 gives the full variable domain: DTGVSQNPRHKITKRGQNVTFRCDPISEHNRLYWYRQTLGQGPEFLTYFQNEAQLEKSRLLSDRFSAERPKGSFSTLEIQRTEQGDSAMYLCASSRQSLSGANVLTFGAGSRLTVL.

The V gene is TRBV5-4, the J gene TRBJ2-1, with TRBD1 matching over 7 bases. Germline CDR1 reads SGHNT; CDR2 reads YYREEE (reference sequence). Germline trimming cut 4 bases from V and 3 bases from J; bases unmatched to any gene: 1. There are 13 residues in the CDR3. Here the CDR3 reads CASSRDSYNEQFF. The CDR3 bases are TGTGCCAGCAGCAGGGACAGCTACAATGAGCAGTTCTTC.

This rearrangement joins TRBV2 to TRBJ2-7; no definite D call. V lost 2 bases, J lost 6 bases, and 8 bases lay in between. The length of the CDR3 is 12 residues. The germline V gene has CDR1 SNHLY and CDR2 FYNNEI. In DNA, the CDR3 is TGTGCCAGCAGTGAACAGGCCTCCGAGCAGTACTTC. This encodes CASSEQASEQYF. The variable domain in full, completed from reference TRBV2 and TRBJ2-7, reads EPEVTQTPSHQVTQMGQEVILRCVPISNHLYFYWYRQILGQKVEFLVSFYNNEISEKSEIFDDQFSVERPDGSNFTLKIRSTKLEDSAMYFCASSEQASEQYFGPGTRLTVT.

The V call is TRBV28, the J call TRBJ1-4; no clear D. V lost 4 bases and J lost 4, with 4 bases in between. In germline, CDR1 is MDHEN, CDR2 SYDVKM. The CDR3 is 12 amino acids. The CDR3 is CASSSLNEKLFF. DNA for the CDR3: TGTGCCAGCAGTTCCCTTAATGAAAAACTGTTTTTT.

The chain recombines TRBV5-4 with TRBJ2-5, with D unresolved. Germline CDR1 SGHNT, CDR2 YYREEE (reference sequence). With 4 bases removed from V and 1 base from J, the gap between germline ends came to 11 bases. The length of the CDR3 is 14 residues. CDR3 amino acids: CASSPTSTQETQYF. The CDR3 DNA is TGTGCCAGCAGCCCGACATCGACCCAAGAGACCCAGTACTTC.

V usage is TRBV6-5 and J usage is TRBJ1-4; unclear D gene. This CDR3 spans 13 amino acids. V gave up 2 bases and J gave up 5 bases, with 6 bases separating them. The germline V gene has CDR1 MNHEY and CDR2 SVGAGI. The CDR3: CASSYNRNEKLFF. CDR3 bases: TGTGCCAGCAGTTACAATAGAAATGAAAAACTGTTTTTT.

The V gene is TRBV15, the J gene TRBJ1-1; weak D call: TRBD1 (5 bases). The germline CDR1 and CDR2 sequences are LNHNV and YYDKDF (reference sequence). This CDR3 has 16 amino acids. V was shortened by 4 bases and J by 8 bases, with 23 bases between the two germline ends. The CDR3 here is CATSKNLEISGLEAFF. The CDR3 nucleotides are TGTGCCACCAGCAAAAATTTGGAAATCTCAGGGTTGGAAGCTTTCTTT. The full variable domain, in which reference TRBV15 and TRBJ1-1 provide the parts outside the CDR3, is DAMVIQNPRYQVTQFGKPVTLSCSQTLNHNVMYWYQQKSSQAPKLLFHYYDKDFNNEADTPDNFQSRRPNTSFCFLDIRSPGLGDTAMYLCATSKNLEISGLEAFFGQGTRLTVV.

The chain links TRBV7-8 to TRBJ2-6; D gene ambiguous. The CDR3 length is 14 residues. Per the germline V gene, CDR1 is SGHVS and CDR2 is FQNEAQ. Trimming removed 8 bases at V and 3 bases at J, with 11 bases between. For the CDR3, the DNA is TGTGCCAGCTCCGTCGCGGATGGGGCCAACGTCCTGACTTTC. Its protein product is CASSVADGANVLTF.